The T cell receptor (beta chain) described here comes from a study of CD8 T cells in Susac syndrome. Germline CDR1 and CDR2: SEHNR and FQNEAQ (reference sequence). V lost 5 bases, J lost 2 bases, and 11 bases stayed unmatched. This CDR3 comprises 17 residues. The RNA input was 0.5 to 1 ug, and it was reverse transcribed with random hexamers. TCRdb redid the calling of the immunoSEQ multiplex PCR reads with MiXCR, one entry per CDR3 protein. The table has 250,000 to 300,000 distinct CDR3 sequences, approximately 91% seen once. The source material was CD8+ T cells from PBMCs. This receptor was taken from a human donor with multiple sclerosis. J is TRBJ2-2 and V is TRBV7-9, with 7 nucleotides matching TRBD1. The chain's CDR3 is CASSPPDRNYNTGELFF. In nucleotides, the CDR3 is TGTGCCAGCAGCCCACCGGACAGGAACTATAACACCGGGGAGCTGTTTTTT.